This T cell receptor (beta chain) came from a study of cytomegalovirus exposure and HLA in healthy donors. This CDR3 has 15 residues. Germline V gene data show CDR1 as SGDLS and CDR2 as YYNGEE. V was shortened by 3 bases and J by 7 bases, with 20 bases between the two germline ends. Every donor was a healthy person donating bone marrow. The PCR made use of 60 Vbeta and 13 Jbeta primers. TCRdb keeps only in-frame clones here, not all; method: immunoSEQ multiplex PCR. The sample holds 150,000 to 180,000 clones, roughly three quarters seen once. Sequencing input: PBMCs. The J gene is TRBJ2-7, the V gene TRBV9; maybe TRBD1 (8 bases). The TCR comes from a man aged 30 to 45 in good health and CMV-seropositive. The CDR3 region is CASSEGGTGYGEQYF. The CDR3 DNA is TGTGCCAGCAGCGAGGGGGGGACAGGCTATGGGGAGCAGTACTTC.